A single T cell receptor beta chain is shown here with its context. These data come from a study of blood T cell repertoires in COVID-19. Study in general: From the United States, Italy and Spain came samples of acute and convalescent COVID-19. From T cells, B-cell-depleted T cells, or PBMCs came the material, which was cDNA or gDNA.

Looked up from germline, CDR1 is LNHDA and CDR2 is SQIVND (reference sequence). The CDR3 totals 14 residues. Germline trimming cut 6 bases from V and 4 bases from J; bases unmatched to any gene: 7. How the authors handled the data: From reference gene primer amplification, estimates of nucleated cell counts were derived. Assay used: immunoSEQ multiplex PCR; TCRdb lists only in-frame clones, some missing. V and J calls and clone size are copied from that table; D and trimming were computed from the DNA. Counted here are about 160,000 clones, roughly nine tenths occurring once; the ten biggest clones make up around 4%.

The chain employs TRBV19 and TRBJ2-5; TRBD1 matches at 8 bases. What was sequenced was peripheral blood. The clonotype comes from a woman aged 55 to 70 with active or convalescent COVID-19. In DNA, the CDR3 is TGTGCCAGTAGGGGCAGGGGGCTAGGAGAGACCCAGTACTTC. Translating gives CASRGRGLGETQYF.